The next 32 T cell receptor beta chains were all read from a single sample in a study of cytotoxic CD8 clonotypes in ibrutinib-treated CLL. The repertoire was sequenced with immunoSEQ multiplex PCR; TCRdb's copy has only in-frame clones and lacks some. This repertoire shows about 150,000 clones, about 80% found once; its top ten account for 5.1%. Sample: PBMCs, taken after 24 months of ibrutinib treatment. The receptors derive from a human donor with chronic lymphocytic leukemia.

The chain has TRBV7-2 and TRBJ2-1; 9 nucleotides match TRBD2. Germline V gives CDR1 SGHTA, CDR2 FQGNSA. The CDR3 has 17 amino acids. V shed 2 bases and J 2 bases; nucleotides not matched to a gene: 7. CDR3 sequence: CASSLLGASGTYNEQFF. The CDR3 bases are TGTGCCAGCAGCTTACTGGGGGCTAGCGGGACCTACAATGAGCAGTTCTTC.

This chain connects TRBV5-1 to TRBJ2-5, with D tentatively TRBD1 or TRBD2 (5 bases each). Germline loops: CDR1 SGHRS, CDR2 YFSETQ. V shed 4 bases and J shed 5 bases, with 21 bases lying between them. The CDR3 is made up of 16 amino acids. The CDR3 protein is CASSGHGTSVGETQYF. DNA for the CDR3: TGCGCCAGCAGCGGGCACGGGACGTCGGTAGGGGAGACCCAGTACTTC.

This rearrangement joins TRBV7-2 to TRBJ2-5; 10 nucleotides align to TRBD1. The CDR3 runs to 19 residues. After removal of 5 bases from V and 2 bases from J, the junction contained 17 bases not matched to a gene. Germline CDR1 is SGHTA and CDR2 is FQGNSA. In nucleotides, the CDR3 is TGTGCCAGCAGCCCCTTAGGTACATGGACAGGGGGTGATCAAGAGACCCAGTACTTC. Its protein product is CASSPLGTWTGGDQETQYF.

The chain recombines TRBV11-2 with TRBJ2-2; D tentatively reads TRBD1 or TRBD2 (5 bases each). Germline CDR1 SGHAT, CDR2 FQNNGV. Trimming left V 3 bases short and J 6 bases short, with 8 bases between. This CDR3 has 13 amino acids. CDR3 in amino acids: CASSLGVPGELFF. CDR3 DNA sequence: TGTGCCAGCAGCTTGGGGGTTCCCGGGGAGCTGTTTTTT.

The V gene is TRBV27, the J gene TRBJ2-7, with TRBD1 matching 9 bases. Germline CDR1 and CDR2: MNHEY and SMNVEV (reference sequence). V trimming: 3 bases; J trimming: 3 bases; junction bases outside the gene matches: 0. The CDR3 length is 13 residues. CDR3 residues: CASSLDRGYEQYF. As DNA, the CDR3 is TGTGCCAGCAGTTTGGACAGGGGCTACGAGCAGTACTTC.

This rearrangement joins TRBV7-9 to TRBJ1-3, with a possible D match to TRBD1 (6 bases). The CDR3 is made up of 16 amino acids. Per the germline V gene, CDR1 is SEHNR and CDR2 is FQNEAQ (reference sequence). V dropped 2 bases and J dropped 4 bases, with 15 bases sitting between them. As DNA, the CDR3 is TGTGCCAGCAGCTTAATTCAGGGGAGGTTGGGAAACACCATATATTTT. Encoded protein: CASSLIQGRLGNTIYF.

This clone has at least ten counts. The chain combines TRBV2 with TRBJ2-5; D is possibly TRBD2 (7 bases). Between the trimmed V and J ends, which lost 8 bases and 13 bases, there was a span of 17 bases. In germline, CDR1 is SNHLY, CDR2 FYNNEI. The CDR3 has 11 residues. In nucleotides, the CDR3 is TGTGCCAGCCGGCCGGGGGGCCCGGGGTACTTC. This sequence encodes CASRPGGPGYF.

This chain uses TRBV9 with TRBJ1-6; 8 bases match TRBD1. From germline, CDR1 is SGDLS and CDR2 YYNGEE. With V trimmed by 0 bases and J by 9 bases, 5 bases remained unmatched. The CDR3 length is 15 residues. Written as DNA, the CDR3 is TGTGCCAGCAGCGTAGCAGCAGGGGGCCCTTCACCCCTCCACTTT. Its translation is CASSVAAGGPSPLHF.

The CDR3 here is CASSLAAGTEAFF. CDR3 DNA sequence: TGTGCCAGCAGCTTGGCAGCGGGGACTGAAGCTTTCTTT. The rearrangement joins TRBV7-9 to TRBJ1-1, with no clear D. Germline V gene lookup returns CDR1 SEHNR and CDR2 FQNEAQ (reference sequence). Trimming pared 3 bases from V and 5 bases from J, leaving 10 bases between. The CDR3 length is 13 residues.

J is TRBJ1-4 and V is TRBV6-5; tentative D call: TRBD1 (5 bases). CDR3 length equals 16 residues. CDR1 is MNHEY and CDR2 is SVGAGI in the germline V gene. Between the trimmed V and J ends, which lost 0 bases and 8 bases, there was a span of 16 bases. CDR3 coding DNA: TGTGCCAGCAGTTACTCGATCCCAGGGCAGTCGGAAAAACTGTTTTTT. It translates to CASSYSIPGQSEKLFF.

The CDR3 bases are TGTGCCAGCAGCCAAAACGCCATGGAGCAGTTCTTC. This gives the protein CASSQNAMEQFF. This sequence joins TRBV7-2 and TRBJ2-1; unclear D gene. Germline values: CDR1 SGHTA, CDR2 FQGNSA. The CDR3 extends over 12 amino acids. V was pared by 5 bases and J by 10 bases, with 12 bases between.

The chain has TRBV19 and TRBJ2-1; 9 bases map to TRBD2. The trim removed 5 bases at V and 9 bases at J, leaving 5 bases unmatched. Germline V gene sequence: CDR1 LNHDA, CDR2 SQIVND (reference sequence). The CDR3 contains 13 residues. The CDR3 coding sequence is TGTGCCAGTAGTTATGGCGGGAGGGGTGAGCAGTTCTTC. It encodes CASSYGGRGEQFF.

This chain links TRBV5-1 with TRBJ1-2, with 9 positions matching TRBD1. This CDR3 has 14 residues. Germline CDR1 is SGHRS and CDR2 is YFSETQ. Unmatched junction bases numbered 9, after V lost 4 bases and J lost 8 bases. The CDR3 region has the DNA TGCGCCAGCAGCCCGACGGGACAGGGTAACGGCTACACCTTC. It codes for CASSPTGQGNGYTF.

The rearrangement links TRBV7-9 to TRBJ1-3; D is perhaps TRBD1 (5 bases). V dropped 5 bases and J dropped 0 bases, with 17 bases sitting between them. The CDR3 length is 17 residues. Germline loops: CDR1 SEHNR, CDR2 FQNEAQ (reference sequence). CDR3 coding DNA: TGTGCCAGCAGCAGCACAGGTGGGGCCAGCTCTGGAAACACCATATATTTT. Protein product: CASSSTGGASSGNTIYF.

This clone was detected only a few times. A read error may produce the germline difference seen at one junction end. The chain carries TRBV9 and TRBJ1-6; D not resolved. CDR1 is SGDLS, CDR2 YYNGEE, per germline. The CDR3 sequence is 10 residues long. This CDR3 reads CASSVGGLPF. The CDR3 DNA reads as TGTGCCAGCAGCGTAGGTGGCCTGCCCTTT.

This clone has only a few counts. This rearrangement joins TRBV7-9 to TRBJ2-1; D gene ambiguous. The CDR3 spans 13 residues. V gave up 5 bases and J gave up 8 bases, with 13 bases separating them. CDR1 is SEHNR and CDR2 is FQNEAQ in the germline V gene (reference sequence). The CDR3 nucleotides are TGTGCCAGCAGCCCCTCCCGCGGCGATGAGCAGTTCTTC. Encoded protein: CASSPSRGDEQFF.

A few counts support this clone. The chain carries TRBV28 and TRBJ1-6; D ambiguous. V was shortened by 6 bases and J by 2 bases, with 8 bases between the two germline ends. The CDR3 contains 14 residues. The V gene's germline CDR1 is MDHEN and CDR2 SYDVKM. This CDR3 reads CASRTATYNSPLHF. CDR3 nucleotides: TGTGCCAGCAGGACGGCAACCTATAATTCACCCCTCCACTTT.

The chain's CDR3 is CAISGLAGGWEQYF. CDR3 bases: TGTGCCATCAGTGGACTAGCGGGAGGGTGGGAGCAGTACTTC. V gene TRBV10-3 combines with J gene TRBJ2-7; 14 bases line up with TRBD2. Germline loops: CDR1 ENHRY, CDR2 SYGVKD. Losses at the gene ends were 4 bases for V and 7 bases for J; bases not matched to a gene: 3. The CDR3 consists of 14 residues.

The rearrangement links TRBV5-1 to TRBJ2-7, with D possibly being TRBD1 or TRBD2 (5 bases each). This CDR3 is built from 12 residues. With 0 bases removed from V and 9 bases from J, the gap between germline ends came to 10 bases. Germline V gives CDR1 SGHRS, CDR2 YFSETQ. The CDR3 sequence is CASSLGPGRQYF. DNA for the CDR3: TGCGCCAGCAGCTTGGGCCCAGGGAGGCAGTACTTC.

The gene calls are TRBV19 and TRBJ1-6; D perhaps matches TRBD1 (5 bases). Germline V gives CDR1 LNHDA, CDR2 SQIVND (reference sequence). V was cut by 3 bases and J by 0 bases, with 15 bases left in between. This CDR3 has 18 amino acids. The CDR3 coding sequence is TGTGCCAGTAGTATCGGGGGACCGTCCAGCTCCTATAATTCACCCCTCCACTTT. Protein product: CASSIGGPSSSYNSPLHF.

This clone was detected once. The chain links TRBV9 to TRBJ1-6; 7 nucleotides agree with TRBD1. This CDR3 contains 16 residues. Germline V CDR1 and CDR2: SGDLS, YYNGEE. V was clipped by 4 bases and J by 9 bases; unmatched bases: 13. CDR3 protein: CASSPRADRVPSPLHF. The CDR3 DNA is TGTGCCAGCAGCCCCCGGGCAGACAGGGTCCCTTCACCCCTCCACTTT.

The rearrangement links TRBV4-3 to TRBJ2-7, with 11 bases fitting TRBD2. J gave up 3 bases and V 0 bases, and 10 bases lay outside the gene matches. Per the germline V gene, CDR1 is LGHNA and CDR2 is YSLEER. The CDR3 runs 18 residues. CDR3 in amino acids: CASSQDPWGSGRVYEQYF. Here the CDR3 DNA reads TGCGCCAGCAGCCAAGATCCCTGGGGTAGCGGGAGGGTCTACGAGCAGTACTTC.

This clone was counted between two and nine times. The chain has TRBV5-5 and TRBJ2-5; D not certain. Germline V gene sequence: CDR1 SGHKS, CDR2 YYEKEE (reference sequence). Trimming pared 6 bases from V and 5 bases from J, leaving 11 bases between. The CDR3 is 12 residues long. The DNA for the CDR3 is TGTGCCAGCACTAAAGTCCGGGAGACCCAGTACTTC. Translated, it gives CASTKVRETQYF.

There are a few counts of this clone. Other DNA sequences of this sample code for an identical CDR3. As DNA, the CDR3 is TGTGCCAGCTCACCGTACCAAGAGACCCAGTACTTC. It specifies CASSPYQETQYF. This sequence joins TRBV18 and TRBJ2-5; D is unresolved. The ends were cut back, 3 bases at V and 0 bases at J, with 2 bases in the middle. The germline CDR1 and CDR2 sequences are KGHSH and LQKENI. There are 12 residues in the CDR3. Full variable domain (remainder filled in from reference TRBV18 and TRBJ2-5): NAGVMQNPRHLVRRRGQEARLRCSPMKGHSHVYWYRQLPEEGLKFMVYLQKENIIDESGMPKERFSAEFPKEGPSILRIQQVVRGDSAAYFCASSPYQETQYFGPGTRLLVL.

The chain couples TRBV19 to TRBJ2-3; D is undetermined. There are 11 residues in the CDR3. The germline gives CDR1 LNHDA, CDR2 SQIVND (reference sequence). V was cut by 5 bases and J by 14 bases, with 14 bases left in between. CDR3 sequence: CASSVAGRSYF. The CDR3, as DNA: TGTGCCAGTAGTGTGGCAGGTCGATCGTATTTT.

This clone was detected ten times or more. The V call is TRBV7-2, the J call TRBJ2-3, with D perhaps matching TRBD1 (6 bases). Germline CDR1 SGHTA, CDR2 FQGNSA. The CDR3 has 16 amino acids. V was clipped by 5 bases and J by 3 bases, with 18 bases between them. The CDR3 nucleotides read TGTGCCAGCAGCCCACCGACAGGCAGAGTGACAGATACGCAGTATTTT. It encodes CASSPPTGRVTDTQYF. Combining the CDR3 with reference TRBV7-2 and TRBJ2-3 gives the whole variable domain GAGVSQSPSNKVTEKGKDVELRCDPISGHTALYWYRQSLGQGLEFLIYFQGNSAPDKSGLPSDRFSAERTGGSVSTLTIQRTQQEDSAVYLCASSPPTGRVTDTQYFGPGTRLTVL.

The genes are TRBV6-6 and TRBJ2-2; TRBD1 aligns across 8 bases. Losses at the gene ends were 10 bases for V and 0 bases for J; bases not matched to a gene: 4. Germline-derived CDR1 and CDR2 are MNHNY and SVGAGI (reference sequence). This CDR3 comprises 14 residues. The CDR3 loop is CATRTGPNTGELFF. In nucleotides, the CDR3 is TGTGCCACCAGGACAGGGCCGAACACCGGGGAGCTGTTTTTT.

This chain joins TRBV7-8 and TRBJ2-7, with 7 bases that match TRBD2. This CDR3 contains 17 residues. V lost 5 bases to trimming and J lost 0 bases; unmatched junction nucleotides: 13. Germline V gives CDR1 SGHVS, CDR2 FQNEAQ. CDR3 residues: CASSPYLGGAPSYEQYF. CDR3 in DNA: TGTGCCAGCAGCCCCTACCTGGGAGGGGCCCCCTCCTACGAGCAGTACTTC.

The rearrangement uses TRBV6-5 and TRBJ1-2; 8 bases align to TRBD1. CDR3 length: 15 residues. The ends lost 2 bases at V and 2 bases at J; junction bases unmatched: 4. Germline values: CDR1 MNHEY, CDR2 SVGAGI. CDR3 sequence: CASSYADRVNYGYTF. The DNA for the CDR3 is TGTGCCAGCAGTTACGCGGACAGGGTAAACTATGGCTACACCTTC.

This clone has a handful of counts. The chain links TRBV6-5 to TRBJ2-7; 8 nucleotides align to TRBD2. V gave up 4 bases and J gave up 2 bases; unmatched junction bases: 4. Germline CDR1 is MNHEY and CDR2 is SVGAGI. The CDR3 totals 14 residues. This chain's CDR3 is CASSFSGVTYEQYF. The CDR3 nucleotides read TGTGCCAGCAGTTTTAGCGGGGTGACCTACGAGCAGTACTTC.

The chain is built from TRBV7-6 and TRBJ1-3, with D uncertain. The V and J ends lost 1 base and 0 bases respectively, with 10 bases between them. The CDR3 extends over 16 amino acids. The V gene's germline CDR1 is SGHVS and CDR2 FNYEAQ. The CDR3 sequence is CASSLGGPSSGNTIYF. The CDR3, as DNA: TGTGCCAGCAGCTTAGGCGGCCCGAGCTCTGGAAACACCATATATTTT.

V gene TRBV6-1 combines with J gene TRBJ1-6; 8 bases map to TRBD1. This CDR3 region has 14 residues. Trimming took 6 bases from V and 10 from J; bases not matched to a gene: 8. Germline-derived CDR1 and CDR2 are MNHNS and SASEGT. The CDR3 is CASRGGQVRSPLHF. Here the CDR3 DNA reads TGTGCCAGCAGGGGGGGACAGGTTCGCTCACCCCTCCACTTT.